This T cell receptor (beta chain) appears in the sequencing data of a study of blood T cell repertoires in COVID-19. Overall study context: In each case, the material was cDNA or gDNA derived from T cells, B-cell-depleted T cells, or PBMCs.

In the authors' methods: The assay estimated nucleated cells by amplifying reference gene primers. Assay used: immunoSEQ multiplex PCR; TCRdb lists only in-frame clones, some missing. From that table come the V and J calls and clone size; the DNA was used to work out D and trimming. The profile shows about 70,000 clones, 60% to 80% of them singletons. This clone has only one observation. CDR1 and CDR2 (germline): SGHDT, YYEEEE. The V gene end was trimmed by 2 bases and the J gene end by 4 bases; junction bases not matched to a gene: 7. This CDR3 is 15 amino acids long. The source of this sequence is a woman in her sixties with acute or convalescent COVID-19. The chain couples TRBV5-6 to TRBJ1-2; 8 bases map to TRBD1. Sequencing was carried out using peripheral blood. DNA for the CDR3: TGTGCCAGCAGCTTTGGACAGGGAGGTAGCTATGGCTACACCTTC. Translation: CASSFGQGGSYGYTF.